The rows below give T cell receptor beta chains drawn from one sample of a study of T cells in Graves' hyperthyroidism and ophthalmopathy. TCRdb used MiXCR to reprocess the multiplex PCR reads, holding one entry per CDR3 protein. This table has about 480,000 distinct CDR3 sequences, roughly 25% appearing once. The sample taken for sequencing was blood. These receptor sequences come from a young woman with Graves' ophthalmopathy. The conserved cysteine and the conserved F or W are not part of the CDR3 here. The D gene is left open where the match is weak.

v_gene: TRBV11-2
d_gene: TRBD1
j_gene: TRBJ2-7
CDR3aa: ASSLVFGQGLYYEQY

v_gene: TRBV19
d_gene: .
j_gene: TRBJ1-5
CDR3aa: ASSMARDQPQH

v_gene: TRBV2
d_gene: .
j_gene: TRBJ1-1
CDR3aa: ASSKDSYEAF

v_gene: TRBV20-1
d_gene: TRBD1
j_gene: TRBJ1-1
CDR3aa: SAGQGQGSRAF

v_gene: TRBV6-2/TRBV6-3
d_gene: .
j_gene: TRBJ1-1
CDR3aa: ASSYSAGEAF

v_gene: TRBV6-1
d_gene: .
j_gene: TRBJ2-5
CDR3aa: ASSDSPLLATQY

v_gene: TRBV18
d_gene: .
j_gene: TRBJ2-5
CDR3aa: ASSPRGLEETQY

v_gene: TRBV20-1
d_gene: .
j_gene: TRBJ1-1
CDR3aa: SARGLTEGNTEAF

v_gene: TRBV12-3/TRBV12-4
d_gene: .
j_gene: TRBJ2-7
CDR3aa: ASSTGLLYEQY

v_gene: TRBV30
d_gene: .
j_gene: TRBJ1-5
CDR3aa: ASEDYNQPQH

v_gene: TRBV12-3/TRBV12-4
d_gene: .
j_gene: TRBJ1-5
CDR3aa: ASSFRGYNRPQH

v_gene: TRBV2
d_gene: TRBD1
j_gene: TRBJ1-1
CDR3aa: ASRADRGGTEAC

v_gene: TRBV5-1
d_gene: .
j_gene: TRBJ1-5
CDR3aa: ASSLGAFQPQH

v_gene: TRBV19
d_gene: .
j_gene: TRBJ1-2
CDR3aa: ASSIRDTYNYGYT

v_gene: TRBV28
d_gene: .
j_gene: TRBJ2-3
CDR3aa: ASSRGRGSTDTQY

v_gene: TRBV5-1
d_gene: TRBD2
j_gene: TRBJ2-5
CDR3aa: ASSLVSGGPETQY

v_gene: TRBV20-1
d_gene: .
j_gene: TRBJ2-7
CDR3aa: SARDSGGEAYEQY

v_gene: TRBV25-1
d_gene: .
j_gene: TRBJ2-4
CDR3aa: ASSESSGNAKNIQY

v_gene: TRBV29-1
d_gene: .
j_gene: TRBJ1-2
CDR3aa: SVGTAYVYT

v_gene: TRBV12-3/TRBV12-4
d_gene: TRBD1
j_gene: TRBJ1-5
CDR3aa: ASSFPGGHQPQH

v_gene: TRBV6-1
d_gene: TRBD1
j_gene: TRBJ1-5
CDR3aa: ASSVVTGGNQPQH

v_gene: TRBV2
d_gene: .
j_gene: TRBJ1-3
CDR3aa: ASSEQSSGNTIY

v_gene: TRBV7-9
d_gene: .
j_gene: TRBJ2-2
CDR3aa: ASSGPGTNTGELF

v_gene: TRBV12-3/TRBV12-4
d_gene: TRBD1
j_gene: TRBJ2-7
CDR3aa: ASSRGTGAWEQY

v_gene: TRBV28
d_gene: .
j_gene: TRBJ1-2
CDR3aa: ASRPTRVANYGYT

v_gene: TRBV28
d_gene: .
j_gene: TRBJ1-1
CDR3aa: ASSNRRSEAF